These 27 T cell receptor beta chains originate from one sample sequenced in a study of shared T cell receptors in the human thymus. Repertoires were generated with immunoSEQ multiplex PCR, while TCRdb's copy carries only in-frame clones and drops some. This sample has about 400,000 clones, with roughly 94% found just once. Material for sequencing was thymocytes. The receptors shown here come from a human donor.

The chain couples TRBV6-5 to TRBJ2-7, with D possibly being TRBD2 (6 bases). The length of the CDR3 is 15 residues. Trimming cost V 2 bases and J 7 bases, with 18 bases left between them. Germline values: CDR1 MNHEY, CDR2 SVGAGI. The CDR3 region has the DNA TGTGCCAGCAGTTACCGTGGGGGGAGCGGTCGAGAGCAGTACTTC. This codes for CASSYRGGSGREQYF.

The chain is built from TRBV7-2 and TRBJ1-2, with TRBD1 matching over 10 bases. Germline V gene lookup returns CDR1 SGHTA and CDR2 FQGNSA. This CDR3 contains 16 residues. J gave up 6 bases and V 1 base, and 8 bases lay outside the gene matches. CDR3 DNA sequence: TGTGCCAGCAGCTTAGGAGCGACTGGACAGGGGGATGGCTACACCTTC. This codes for CASSLGATGQGDGYTF.

Of note for this clone: At one end the junction does not follow the germline gene, possibly because of a read error. The chain links TRBV7-3 to TRBJ2-7; D may correspond to TRBD1 or TRBD2 (5 bases each). This CDR3 spans 17 amino acids. Germline V gene data show CDR1 as SGHTA and CDR2 as FQGTGA. CDR3 region: CASSQAPGPRSSYEQYF. The CDR3 region has the DNA TGCGCCAGCAGCCAAGCCCCGGGACCCAGGAGCTCCTACGAGCAGTACTTC.

The chain is built from TRBV28 and TRBJ2-1; 9 nucleotides match TRBD1. The CDR3 has 17 amino acids. J was trimmed by 4 bases and V by 5 bases; bases with no gene match: 12. Germline CDR1 reads MDHEN; CDR2 reads SYDVKM. CDR3 DNA: TGTGCCAGCAGTACCCCGCGACAGGGGGGTACTTACAATGAGCAGTTCTTC. Translating gives CASSTPRQGGTYNEQFF.

V gene TRBV10-2 combines with J gene TRBJ2-1; 7 nucleotides align to TRBD1. V lost 10 bases, J lost 4 bases, and 13 bases stayed unmatched. The CDR3 is made up of 15 amino acids. CDR1 and CDR2 (germline): WSHSY, SAAADI. The CDR3 loop reads CATLRGPSHYNEQFF. The CDR3, as DNA: TGCGCCACGTTAAGGGGGCCTAGCCATTACAATGAGCAGTTCTTC.

J is TRBJ2-7 and V is TRBV15; D not resolved. Germline V gene lookup returns CDR1 LNHNV and CDR2 YYDKDF (reference sequence). The CDR3 has 13 residues. V was cut by 2 bases and J by 3 bases, with 8 bases left in between. CDR3: CATSRSRIYEQYF. CDR3 coding DNA: TGTGCCACCAGCAGATCGCGTATCTACGAGCAGTACTTC.

V is TRBV19 and J is TRBJ2-7; possibly TRBD2 for D (5 bases). CDR3 length: 12 residues. The germline V and J ends were trimmed by 5 bases and 4 bases, with 9 bases remaining between them. CDR1 LNHDA and CDR2 SQIVND come from the germline V gene (reference sequence). The CDR3 reads CASSPGLYEQYF. The CDR3 DNA reads as TGTGCCAGTAGTCCAGGACTTTACGAGCAGTACTTC.

The J gene is TRBJ1-5, the V gene TRBV6-1; D is ambiguous. V lost 0 bases and J lost 1, with 16 bases in between. This CDR3 contains 18 residues. Germline V lookup: CDR1 MNHNS, CDR2 SASEGT. CDR3 sequence reads: CASSEAGPAGASNQPQHF. CDR3 DNA: TGTGCCAGCAGTGAAGCGGGCCCAGCGGGCGCGAGCAATCAGCCCCAGCATTTT.

J is TRBJ2-1 and V is TRBV27; D is uncertain. This CDR3 has 16 residues. Germline assignment: CDR1 MNHEY and CDR2 SMNVEV (reference sequence). Trimming pared 0 bases from V and 0 bases from J, leaving 9 bases between. The CDR3 DNA reads TGTGCCAGCAGTTTATCTAGGCCCAGCTCCTACAATGAGCAGTTCTTC. Translated, it gives CASSLSRPSSYNEQFF.

This chain links TRBV28 with TRBJ1-3; D is unclear. V shed 5 bases and J shed 0 bases, with 17 bases lying between them. Germline V CDR1 and CDR2: MDHEN, SYDVKM. The CDR3 has 17 amino acids. CDR3 amino acids: CASSPHPPLRSGNTIYF. In DNA form, the CDR3 reads TGTGCCAGCAGTCCCCACCCCCCCCTTCGCTCTGGAAACACCATATATTTT.

This clone was picked up one time. This chain connects TRBV7-2 to TRBJ2-6, with unresolved D. This CDR3 has 12 amino acids. From germline, CDR1 is SGHTA and CDR2 FQGNSA. With 2 bases removed from V and 8 bases from J, the gap between germline ends came to 4 bases. CDR3: CASSLQPNVLTF. Written as DNA, the CDR3 is TGTGCCAGCAGCTTACAGCCCAACGTCCTGACTTTC. Looking up the rest from reference TRBV7-2 and TRBJ2-6 gives the full variable domain: GAGVSQSPSNKVTEKGKDVELRCDPISGHTALYWYRQSLGQGLEFLIYFQGNSAPDKSGLPSDRFSAERTGGSVSTLTIQRTQQEDSAVYLCASSLQPNVLTFGAGSRLTVL.

This clone occurred once. The gene calls are TRBV27 and TRBJ2-7; TRBD2 matches 13 bases. Unmatched junction bases numbered 10, after V lost 4 bases and J lost 4 bases. Looked up from germline, CDR1 is MNHEY and CDR2 is SMNVEV (reference sequence). CDR3 size: 17 residues. The CDR3: CASSSYGLAGAGYEQYF. The CDR3 DNA sequence: TGTGCCAGCAGTTCCTATGGACTAGCGGGAGCCGGGTACGAGCAGTACTTC.

Details on this clone: In the same sample, other DNA sequences code for this CDR3. The chain employs TRBV28 and TRBJ2-6; D not certain. Trimming took off 0 bases at V and 1 base at J, with 4 bases between the two ends. Germline assignment: CDR1 MDHEN and CDR2 SYDVKM. CDR3 length: 15 amino acids. CDR3 sequence reads: CASSLWGSGANVLTF. The CDR3, as DNA: TGTGCCAGCAGTTTATGGGGGTCTGGGGCCAACGTCCTGACTTTC.

V gene TRBV5-4 combines with J gene TRBJ1-2; weak D call: TRBD1 (6 bases). This CDR3 contains 11 residues. CDR1 is SGHNT and CDR2 is YYREEE in the germline V gene (reference sequence). Trimming shortened V by 3 bases and J by 8 bases, and 8 bases separated the two germline ends. For the CDR3, the DNA is TGTGCCAGCAGCTCGGGGGGCGGCTACACCTTC. It specifies CASSSGGGYTF.

The V gene is TRBV28, the J gene TRBJ2-3; D is ambiguous. The V gene lost 5 bases and the J gene lost 8 bases, with 17 bases spanning the gap. Germline V gene sequence: CDR1 MDHEN, CDR2 SYDVKM. The CDR3 has 14 residues. The CDR3 here is CASSPRVSLGTQYF. The DNA for the CDR3 is TGTGCCAGCAGTCCCCGGGTGAGCTTGGGTACGCAGTATTTT.

The chain is built from TRBV28 and TRBJ2-7; either TRBD1 or TRBD2 may fit D (5 bases each). The length of the CDR3 is 11 residues. V was pared by 4 bases and J by 6 bases, with 7 bases between. Germline V gene data show CDR1 as MDHEN and CDR2 as SYDVKM. The CDR3 sequence: CASSWDGEQYF. The CDR3 DNA is TGTGCCAGCAGTTGGGACGGCGAGCAGTACTTC.

This sequence joins TRBV19 and TRBJ1-3; D call uncertain. The CDR3 is 12 residues long. V shed 8 bases and J shed 0 bases, with 5 bases lying between them. Germline loops: CDR1 LNHDA, CDR2 SQIVND (reference sequence). The CDR3 spells CASHGSGNTIYF. CDR3 coding DNA: TGTGCCAGTCACGGCTCTGGAAACACCATATATTTT.

The chain combines TRBV5-1 with TRBJ2-5; tentatively, D is TRBD1 or TRBD2 (5 bases each). CDR3 length: 15 residues. The germline V and J ends were trimmed by 0 bases and 2 bases, with 11 bases remaining between them. CDR1 is SGHRS, CDR2 YFSETQ, per germline. The DNA for the CDR3 is TGCGCCAGCAGCTTGGACCCGGGACCTCAAGAGACCCAGTACTTC. It codes for CASSLDPGPQETQYF.

The chain uses TRBV27 and TRBJ2-5, with 10 positions matching TRBD1. J was trimmed by 5 bases and V by 5 bases; bases with no gene match: 17. The germline CDR1 and CDR2 sequences are MNHEY and SMNVEV (reference sequence). This CDR3 spans 18 amino acids. The CDR3 bases are TGTGCCAGCAGTCCCCATACCCTCGACAGGGGGCAGGCTGAGACCCAGTACTTC. Amino acid sequence: CASSPHTLDRGQAETQYF.

The chain combines TRBV10-1 with TRBJ2-5, with a possible D match to TRBD2 (6 bases). The CDR3 contains 14 residues. V was pared by 6 bases and J by 5 bases, with 16 bases between. CDR1 is WNHNN and CDR2 is SYGVQD in the germline V gene (reference sequence). The CDR3 DNA follows: TGCGCCAGCAGCGGGAGCGGTGGGTGGGAGACCCAGTACTTC. It codes for CASSGSGGWETQYF.

The rearrangement joins TRBV11-2 to TRBJ2-7; D gene unclear. In germline, CDR1 is SGHAT, CDR2 FQNNGV. V lost 5 bases and J 7 bases, leaving 12 bases between the germline ends. This CDR3 region has 12 residues. The CDR3 region is CASSPTVGEQYF. For the CDR3, the DNA is TGTGCCAGCAGCCCCACGGTCGGGGAGCAGTACTTC.

The genes are TRBV5-6 and TRBJ1-2; no clear D gene. V lost 4 bases and J 6 bases, leaving 16 bases between the germline ends. This CDR3 has 14 residues. Germline V gene sequence: CDR1 SGHDT, CDR2 YYEEEE. This CDR3 reads CASSPDPLDHGYTF. The CDR3 nucleotides read TGTGCCAGCAGCCCGGACCCTTTAGATCATGGCTACACCTTC.

The J gene is TRBJ2-1, the V gene TRBV5-1, with TRBD2 identical over 11 bases. The CDR3 spans 18 residues. Looked up from germline, CDR1 is SGHRS and CDR2 is YFSETQ. V lost 1 base and J lost 7; bases outside the gene matches: 13. The CDR3 DNA is TGCGCCAGCAGCTTGTTAGCGGGGACTAGCGGACGACTAAATGAGCAGTTCTTC. Protein product: CASSLLAGTSGRLNEQFF.

The chain employs TRBV18 and TRBJ2-1, with 7 bases that match TRBD1. This CDR3 is built from 16 residues. Germline-derived CDR1 and CDR2 are KGHSH and LQKENI. The J segment lost 6 bases and the V segment lost 3 bases, leaving 11 bases of the junction unmatched. The CDR3 DNA reads as TGTGCCAGCTCACCCCAAGGGACAGCAGTCTTCAATGAGCAGTTCTTC. The encoded protein is CASSPQGTAVFNEQFF.

The CDR3 protein is CASSTRWGVFF. CDR3 sequence (DNA): TGTGCCAGCAGTACCCGGTGGGGGGTGTTTTTT. The chain links TRBV2 to TRBJ2-2; TRBD2 might be the D (6 bases). The CDR3 runs 11 residues. Germline CDR1 SNHLY, CDR2 FYNNEI. V shed 5 bases and J shed 15 bases, with 13 bases lying between them. Using reference TRBV2 and TRBJ2-2 for the parts outside the CDR3, the full variable domain is EPEVTQTPSHQVTQMGQEVILRCVPISNHLYFYWYRQILGQKVEFLVSFYNNEISEKSEIFDDQFSVERPDGSNFTLKIRSTKLEDSAMYFCASSTRWGVFFGEGSRLTVL.

CDR3 coding DNA: TGTGCCACCAGCAGAGATGAGGCTAGCGGGAAGTCAGATACGCAGTATTTT. This sequence encodes CATSRDEASGKSDTQYF. The J gene is TRBJ2-3, the V gene TRBV15; 9 nucleotides match TRBD2. Per the germline V gene, CDR1 is LNHNV and CDR2 is YYDKDF (reference sequence). Trimming took 0 bases from V and 4 from J; bases not matched to a gene: 8. The CDR3 runs to 17 residues.

The rearrangement joins TRBV7-9 to TRBJ2-1; D ambiguous. Trimming took off 2 bases at V and 7 bases at J, with 15 bases between the two ends. CDR3 length equals 15 residues. Looked up from germline, CDR1 is SEHNR and CDR2 is FQNEAQ (reference sequence). The CDR3 DNA follows: TGTGCCAGCAGCTTATATTTTAAGGGATCGAATGAGCAGTTCTTC. Encoded protein: CASSLYFKGSNEQFF.